These 26 T cell receptor beta chains originate from one sample sequenced in a study of blood T cell repertoires in COVID-19. Generated by immunoSEQ multiplex PCR, the TCRdb table keeps only in-frame clones and is missing some. Here the sample spans about 220,000 clones, about 88% being singletons. Sequencing was performed on peripheral blood. Every receptor here comes from a middle-aged man with active or convalescent COVID-19.

The rearrangement joins TRBV5-4 to TRBJ1-1; weak D call: TRBD1 (5 bases). V lost 5 bases and J lost 4, with 18 bases in between. Germline assignment: CDR1 SGHNT and CDR2 YYREEE (reference sequence). The CDR3 runs 15 residues. For the CDR3, the DNA is TGTGCCAGCAGTCAATTGACAGAATTGTTCACTGAAGCTTTCTTT. Protein product: CASSQLTELFTEAFF.

The V gene is TRBV6-6, the J gene TRBJ1-1; D gene ambiguous. V was trimmed by 5 bases and J by 7 bases, leaving 14 bases between them. Germline values: CDR1 MNHNY, CDR2 SVGAGI (reference sequence). This CDR3 contains 13 residues. The CDR3 DNA sequence: TGTGCCAGCAGTCATGGGGTCGGGGTTGAAGCTTTCTTT. This gives the protein CASSHGVGVEAFF.

V gene TRBV6-5 combines with J gene TRBJ1-5, with D hard to call. Germline V gene data show CDR1 as MNHEY and CDR2 as SVGAGI. This CDR3 has 15 amino acids. The V gene lost 6 bases and the J gene lost 2 bases, with 14 bases spanning the gap. In nucleotides, the CDR3 is TGTGCCAGCAGCCTCGCGGGCCGGGGCAATCAGCCCCAGCATTTT. As protein: CASSLAGRGNQPQHF.

The chain couples TRBV6-5 to TRBJ1-1, with a tentative D call TRBD1 (5 bases). Germline assignment: CDR1 MNHEY and CDR2 SVGAGI. CDR3 length: 15 residues. The V end lost 0 bases, the J end lost 1 base, and 9 bases lay between the germline ends. For the CDR3, the DNA is TGTGCCAGCAGTTACTCTCAGGGCTGGAACACTGAAGCTTTCTTT. Amino acids: CASSYSQGWNTEAFF.

The chain couples TRBV7-8 to TRBJ1-5; D is perhaps TRBD1 (5 bases). V lost 6 bases to trimming and J lost 4 bases, with 10 bases between them. CDR1 SGHVS and CDR2 FQNEAQ come from the germline V gene. The CDR3 is made up of 13 amino acids. The CDR3 nucleotides read TGTGCCAGCAGTCGAGACAGTAATCAGCCCCAGCATTTT. As protein: CASSRDSNQPQHF.

The chain is built from TRBV5-1 and TRBJ1-1; D is undetermined. Germline lookup yields CDR1 SGHRS and CDR2 YFSETQ. The CDR3 contains 13 residues. V dropped 2 bases and J dropped 4 bases, with 9 bases sitting between them. DNA for the CDR3: TGCGCCAGCAGCTTTAGCATAGGCACTGAAGCTTTCTTT. It encodes CASSFSIGTEAFF.

The rearrangement links TRBV2 to TRBJ1-6; 8 bases align to TRBD1. Germline V gene sequence: CDR1 SNHLY, CDR2 FYNNEI. The trim removed 5 bases at V and 4 bases at J, leaving 4 bases unmatched. The CDR3 has 15 amino acids. The CDR3 loop reads CASSRQGSYNSPLHF. The CDR3 nucleotides are TGTGCCAGCAGTCGACAGGGGTCTTATAATTCACCCCTCCACTTT.

The rearrangement links TRBV6-1 to TRBJ2-3; the match to TRBD1 covers 7 bases. The CDR3 totals 14 residues. V shed 6 bases, J shed 5 bases, and the junction held 8 bases outside the gene matches. Germline V lookup: CDR1 MNHNS, CDR2 SASEGT. CDR3 protein: CASSGQALRDTQYF. For the CDR3, the DNA is TGTGCCAGCAGCGGACAGGCTTTGAGAGATACGCAGTATTTT.

This CDR3 reads CASSLAGRRSGNQPQHF. Here the CDR3 DNA reads TGTGCCAGTAGTTTAGCAGGGCGAAGGAGCGGCAATCAGCCCCAGCATTTT. The genes are TRBV19 and TRBJ1-5; D is possibly TRBD1 (5 bases). Germline assignment: CDR1 LNHDA and CDR2 SQIVND (reference sequence). The CDR3 runs 17 residues. V gave up 5 bases and J gave up 2 bases, with 19 bases separating them. The full variable domain, in which reference TRBV19 and TRBJ1-5 provide the parts outside the CDR3, is DGGITQSPKYLFRKEGQNVTLSCEQNLNHDAMYWYRQDPGQGLRLIYYSQIVNDFQKGDIAEGYSVSREKKESFPLTVTSAQKNPTAFYLCASSLAGRRSGNQPQHFGDGTRLSIL.

V and J are TRBV5-6 and TRBJ1-2; 7 bases line up with TRBD1. Losses at the gene ends were 4 bases for V and 4 bases for J; bases not matched to a gene: 7. CDR3 size: 14 residues. Germline V lookup: CDR1 SGHDT, CDR2 YYEEEE. DNA of the CDR3: TGTGCCAGCAGCCAGACAGGGATGCCCTATGGCTACACCTTC. It yields the protein CASSQTGMPYGYTF.

The chain links TRBV28 to TRBJ2-7; 7 bases map to TRBD1. V lost 4 bases and J lost 10; bases outside the gene matches: 7. The V gene's germline CDR1 is MDHEN and CDR2 SYDVKM. There are 12 residues in the CDR3. CDR3 amino acids: CASSSRTGVQYF. The CDR3 coding sequence is TGTGCCAGCAGTTCCCGGACAGGAGTACAGTACTTC.

The chain carries TRBV9 and TRBJ2-7, with D perhaps matching TRBD2 (5 bases). The V gene's germline CDR1 is SGDLS and CDR2 YYNGEE. The CDR3 is 15 amino acids. Between the trimmed V and J ends, which lost 0 bases and 1 base, there was a span of 11 bases. The CDR3 spells CASSVGNTGSYEQYF. CDR3 nucleotides: TGTGCCAGCAGCGTAGGAAATACGGGGTCCTACGAGCAGTACTTC.

DNA for the CDR3: TGTGCCAGCAGCCAAGCGGGGGGGGCCGGGGAGCTGTTTTTT. Residues: CASSQAGGAGELFF. J is TRBJ2-2 and V is TRBV3-1 (or the pseudogene TRBV3-2); 8 bases agree with TRBD2. V shed 1 base, J shed 6 bases, and the junction held 1 base outside the gene matches. Germline loops: CDR1 LGHDT, CDR2 YNNKEL (reference sequence). This CDR3 is 14 amino acids long.

The chain uses TRBV28 and TRBJ2-7; D is unresolved. The germline V and J ends were trimmed by 1 base and 3 bases, with 10 bases remaining between them. The length of the CDR3 is 14 residues. Germline values: CDR1 MDHEN, CDR2 SYDVKM. The CDR3 reads CASSLFTVDYEQYF. The CDR3 DNA sequence: TGTGCCAGCAGTTTATTCACAGTTGACTACGAGCAGTACTTC.

The chain links TRBV28 to TRBJ1-2, with TRBD1 matching 9 bases. Germline V gene data show CDR1 as MDHEN and CDR2 as SYDVKM. The ends lost 5 bases at V and 2 bases at J; junction bases unmatched: 9. The CDR3 length is 16 residues. The CDR3 is CASSRVTGTGNYGYTF. CDR3 sequence (DNA): TGTGCCAGCAGTCGGGTGACCGGGACAGGGAACTATGGCTACACCTTC.

The rearrangement joins TRBV19 to TRBJ2-1, with 11 bases that match TRBD1. The ends lost 1 base at V and 9 bases at J; junction bases unmatched: 5. This CDR3 is 15 amino acids long. Germline loops: CDR1 LNHDA, CDR2 SQIVND (reference sequence). CDR3 DNA sequence: TGTGCCAGTAGTATAGCGTGGACAGGGGGCGGTGAGCAGTTCTTC. Residues: CASSIAWTGGGEQFF.

The CDR3 here is CASSLQAGVPGELFF. CDR3 DNA sequence: TGCGCCAGCAGCTTGCAAGCGGGAGTCCCCGGGGAGCTGTTTTTT. The chain carries TRBV5-1 and TRBJ2-2, with TRBD2 matching over 8 bases. The CDR3 loop spans 15 amino acids. Germline CDR1 is SGHRS and CDR2 is YFSETQ. After removal of 1 base from V and 6 bases from J, the junction contained 5 bases not matched to a gene.

V is TRBV29-1 and J is TRBJ1-1, with a tentative D call TRBD1 (5 bases). With 4 bases removed from V and 4 bases from J, the gap between germline ends came to 13 bases. Germline CDR1 and CDR2: SQVTM and ANQGSEA. This CDR3 has 13 residues. The CDR3 here is CSVAGGGSTEAFF. CDR3 coding DNA: TGCAGCGTTGCTGGGGGGGGATCCACTGAAGCTTTCTTT.

The V call is TRBV28, the J call TRBJ1-1; D unresolved. Trimming cost V 7 bases and J 6 bases, with 12 bases left between them. This CDR3 region has 12 residues. Germline values: CDR1 MDHEN, CDR2 SYDVKM. CDR3: CASISTGPEAFF. The CDR3 DNA reads as TGTGCCAGCATTTCTACTGGTCCTGAAGCTTTCTTT.

The CDR3 nucleotides are TGTGCCAGCAATAAAAGCGGGGGGATAAAGACCCAGTACTTC. It encodes CASNKSGGIKTQYF. The chain recombines TRBV28 with TRBJ2-5; TRBD2 matches 9 bases. V trimming: 7 bases; J trimming: 6 bases; junction bases outside the gene matches: 9. CDR1 MDHEN and CDR2 SYDVKM come from the germline V gene. The CDR3 totals 14 residues.

V usage is TRBV15 and J usage is TRBJ2-5; D call uncertain. The CDR3 contains 12 residues. Deletions cut 5 bases from V and 3 bases from J, with 7 bases between. Germline V gene sequence: CDR1 LNHNV, CDR2 YYDKDF (reference sequence). The CDR3 is CATSPNKETQYF. The CDR3 DNA follows: TGTGCCACCAGCCCCAACAAAGAGACCCAGTACTTC.

The CDR3 is CASSLQGAKGHEQYF. For the CDR3, the DNA is TGTGCCAGCAGCTTACAGGGGGCGAAGGGCCACGAGCAGTACTTC. J is TRBJ2-7 and V is TRBV7-9, with 8 bases matching TRBD1. The CDR3 consists of 15 residues. After removal of 2 bases from V and 5 bases from J, the junction contained 8 bases not matched to a gene. Germline V lookup: CDR1 SEHNR, CDR2 FQNEAQ (reference sequence).

The V gene is TRBV5-4, the J gene TRBJ1-1, with D possibly being TRBD1 (5 bases). Germline V lookup: CDR1 SGHNT, CDR2 YYREEE (reference sequence). The germline V and J ends were trimmed by 2 bases and 0 bases, with 11 bases remaining between them. The CDR3 totals 15 residues. CDR3 residues: CASSLDRGMNTEAFF. CDR3 in DNA: TGTGCCAGCAGCTTAGACCGGGGGATGAACACTGAAGCTTTCTTT.

Worth noting for this clone: A read error may produce the germline difference seen at one junction end. This sequence joins TRBV28 and TRBJ2-1, with 7 bases that match TRBD2. The CDR3 has 13 residues. Germline V gene data show CDR1 as MDHEN and CDR2 as SYDVKM. CDR3 sequence (DNA): TGTGCCAGTAGGGGAGGGTCCTTCAATGAGCAGTTCTTC. This codes for CASRGGSFNEQFF.

The V and J genes are TRBV27 and TRBJ2-7, with 7 bases that match TRBD2. Germline V gene lookup returns CDR1 MNHEY and CDR2 SMNVEV (reference sequence). This CDR3 comprises 14 residues. The V gene end was trimmed by 3 bases and the J gene end by 6 bases; junction bases not matched to a gene: 8. In nucleotides, the CDR3 is TGTGCCAGCAGTTTCCGTGGCGGGAGAGGCGAGCAGTACTTC. Protein: CASSFRGGRGEQYF.

The chain couples TRBV11-2 to TRBJ2-7; TRBD1 agrees at 7 bases. Germline lookup yields CDR1 SGHAT and CDR2 FQNNGV. Trimming removed 5 bases from V and 7 bases from J; junction bases left unmatched: 11. This CDR3 is built from 14 residues. CDR3 loop: CASSQDRALKEQYF. For the CDR3, the DNA is TGTGCCAGCAGCCAAGACAGGGCCTTGAAGGAGCAGTACTTC.